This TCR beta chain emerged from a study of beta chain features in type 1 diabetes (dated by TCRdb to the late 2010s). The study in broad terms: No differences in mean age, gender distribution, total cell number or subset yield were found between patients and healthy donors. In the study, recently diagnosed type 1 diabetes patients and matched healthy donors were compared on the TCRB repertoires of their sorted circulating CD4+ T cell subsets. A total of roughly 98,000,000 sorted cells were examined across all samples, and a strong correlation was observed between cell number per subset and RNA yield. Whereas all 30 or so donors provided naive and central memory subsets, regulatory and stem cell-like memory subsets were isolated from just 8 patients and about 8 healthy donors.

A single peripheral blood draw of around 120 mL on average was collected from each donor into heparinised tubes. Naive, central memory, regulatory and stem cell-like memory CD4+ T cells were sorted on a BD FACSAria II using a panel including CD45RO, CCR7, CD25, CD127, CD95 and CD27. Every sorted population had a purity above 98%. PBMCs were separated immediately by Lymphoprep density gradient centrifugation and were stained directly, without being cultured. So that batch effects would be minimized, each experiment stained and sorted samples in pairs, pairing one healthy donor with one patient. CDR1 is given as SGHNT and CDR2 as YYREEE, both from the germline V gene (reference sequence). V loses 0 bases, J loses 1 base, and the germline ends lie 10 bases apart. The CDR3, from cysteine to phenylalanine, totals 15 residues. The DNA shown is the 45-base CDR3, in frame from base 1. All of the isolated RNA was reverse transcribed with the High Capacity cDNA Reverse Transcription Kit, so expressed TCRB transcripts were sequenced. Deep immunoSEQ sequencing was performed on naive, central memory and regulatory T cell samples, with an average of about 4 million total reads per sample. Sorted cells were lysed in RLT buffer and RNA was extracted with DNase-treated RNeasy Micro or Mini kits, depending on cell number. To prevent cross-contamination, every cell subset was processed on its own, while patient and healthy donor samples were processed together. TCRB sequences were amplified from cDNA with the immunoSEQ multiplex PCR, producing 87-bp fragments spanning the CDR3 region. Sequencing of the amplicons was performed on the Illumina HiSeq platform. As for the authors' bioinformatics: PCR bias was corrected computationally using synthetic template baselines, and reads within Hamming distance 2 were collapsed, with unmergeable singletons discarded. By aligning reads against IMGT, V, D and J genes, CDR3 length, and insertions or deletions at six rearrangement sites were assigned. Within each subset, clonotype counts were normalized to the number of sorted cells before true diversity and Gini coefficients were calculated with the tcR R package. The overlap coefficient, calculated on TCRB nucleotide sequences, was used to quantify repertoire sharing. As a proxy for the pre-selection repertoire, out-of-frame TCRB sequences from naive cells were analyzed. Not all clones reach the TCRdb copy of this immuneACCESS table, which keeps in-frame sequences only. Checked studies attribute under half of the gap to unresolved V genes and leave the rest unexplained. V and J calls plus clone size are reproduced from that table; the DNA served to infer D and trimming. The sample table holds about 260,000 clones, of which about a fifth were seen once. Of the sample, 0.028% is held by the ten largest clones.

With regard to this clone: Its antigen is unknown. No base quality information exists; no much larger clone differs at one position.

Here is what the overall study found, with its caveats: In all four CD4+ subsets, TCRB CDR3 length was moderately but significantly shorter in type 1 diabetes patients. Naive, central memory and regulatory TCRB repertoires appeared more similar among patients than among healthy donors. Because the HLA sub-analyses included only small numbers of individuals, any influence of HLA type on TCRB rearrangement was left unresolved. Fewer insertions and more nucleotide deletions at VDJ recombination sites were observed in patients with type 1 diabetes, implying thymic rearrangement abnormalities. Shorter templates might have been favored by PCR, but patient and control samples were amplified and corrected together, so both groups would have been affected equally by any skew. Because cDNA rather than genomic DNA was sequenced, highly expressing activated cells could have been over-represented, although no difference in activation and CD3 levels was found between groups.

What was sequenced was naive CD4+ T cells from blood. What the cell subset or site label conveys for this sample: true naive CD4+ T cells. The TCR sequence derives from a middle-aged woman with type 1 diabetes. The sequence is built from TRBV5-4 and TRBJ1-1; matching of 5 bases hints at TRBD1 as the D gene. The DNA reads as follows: TGTGCCAGCAGCTTGGTTCGGGGGGAGAACACTGAAGCTTTCTTT. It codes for CASSLVRGENTEAFF.